Following are 25 T cell receptor beta chains from one sample sequenced in a study of a mutant IDH1 vaccine in newly diagnosed glioma. Sequencing was performed with immunoSEQ multiplex PCR; in TCRdb, only in-frame clones are kept and a portion is missing. The data show some 38,000 clones, with more than 75% seen just once and roughly 5.5% held by the top ten. The antigens of these receptors remain unknown. Time point given: week 5, during vaccination. Doses consisted of 300 ug of mutant IDH1 20-mer peptide each, paired with topical imiquimod. The source material was PBMCs, sampled from a glioma patient whose treatment included an IDH1 peptide vaccine. The receptors were sampled from a man aged 35 to 55 with glioma.

The table lists this clone with a count of one. This sequence joins TRBV5-6 and TRBJ2-7, with TRBD1 matching 12 bases. This CDR3 has 16 amino acids. Per germline, CDR1 SGHDT and CDR2 YYEEEE. Trimming at V came to 4 bases and at J to 7 bases, leaving 12 bases not matched to a gene. CDR3 nucleotide sequence: TGTGCCAGCAGCGGAAGACCGGGACAGGGGGCGTCTGAGCAGTACTTC. Its translation is CASSGRPGQGASEQYF.

The rearrangement joins TRBV7-8 to TRBJ1-2, with D possibly being TRBD1 (6 bases). V was shortened by 5 bases and J by 8 bases, with 18 bases between the two germline ends. This CDR3 spans 14 amino acids. Germline V lookup: CDR1 SGHVS, CDR2 FQNEAQ. DNA of the CDR3: TGTGCCAGCAGCCTTGGACAGTGGGCCCTCGGCTACACCTTC. Translated: CASSLGQWALGYTF. The full variable domain, with the rest looked up from reference TRBV7-8 and TRBJ1-2, is GAGVSQSPRYKVAKRGQDVALRCDPISGHVSLFWYQQALGQGPEFLTYFQNEAQLDKSGLPSDRFFAERPEGSVSTLKIQRTQQEDSAVYLCASSLGQWALGYTFGSGTRLTVV.

This chain connects TRBV7-9 to TRBJ1-4; no definite D call. CDR1 and CDR2 (germline): SEHNR, FQNEAQ (reference sequence). The V end lost 2 bases, the J end lost 3 bases, and 10 bases lay between the germline ends. The CDR3 is 15 amino acids. CDR3 bases: TGTGCCAGCAGCTTATTGCTCGGACCTAATGAAAAACTGTTTTTT. Translating gives CASSLLLGPNEKLFF.

This chain joins TRBV6-1 and TRBJ1-4; D uncertain. Germline CDR1 and CDR2: MNHNS and SASEGT. The CDR3 has 14 residues. V was clipped by 6 bases and J by 0 bases, with 8 bases between them. CDR3 protein: CASSPAATNEKLFF. CDR3 in DNA: TGTGCCAGCAGCCCAGCCGCAACTAATGAAAAACTGTTTTTT.

The chain carries TRBV2 and TRBJ1-3; perhaps TRBD1 as D (5 bases). The V end lost 6 bases, the J end lost 2 bases, and 8 bases lay between the germline ends. Germline CDR1 reads SNHLY; CDR2 reads FYNNEI. This CDR3 is 13 amino acids long. The CDR3 reads CASRATAGNTIYF. CDR3 DNA: TGTGCCAGCAGAGCGACAGCTGGAAACACCATATATTTT.

V and J are TRBV13 and TRBJ1-2; D is unclear. CDR1 and CDR2 (germline): PRHDT, FYEKMQ (reference sequence). V gave up 5 bases and J gave up 5 bases, with 15 bases separating them. The CDR3 consists of 14 residues. The DNA of the CDR3 is TGTGCCAGCAGCGAAGAAGGACTGCCATATGGCTACACCTTC. The encoded protein is CASSEEGLPYGYTF.

The chain employs TRBV5-1 and TRBJ1-6; the D is unclear. V dropped 2 bases and J dropped 5 bases, with 8 bases sitting between them. The CDR3 consists of 14 residues. CDR1 and CDR2 from the germline V gene are SGHRS and YFSETQ. CDR3 nucleotides: TGCGCCAGCAGCTTCGCACGGAATAATTCACCCCTCCACTTT. Translated: CASSFARNNSPLHF.

CDR3 nucleotide sequence: TGTGCCAGCAGCTTAGGCTTATCTACCGGGGGGGCCCAAGAGACCCAGTACTTC. Translating gives CASSLGLSTGGAQETQYF. The gene calls are TRBV7-9 and TRBJ2-5; 8 bases map to TRBD2. Trimming took 1 base from V and 1 from J; bases not matched to a gene: 11. CDR1 SEHNR and CDR2 FQNEAQ come from the germline V gene (reference sequence). The CDR3 runs 18 residues.

The chain has TRBV10-3 and TRBJ1-2; perhaps TRBD1 as D (6 bases). Trimming cost V 2 bases and J 4 bases, with 14 bases left between them. Germline CDR1 ENHRY, CDR2 SYGVKD. This CDR3 region has 15 residues. Here the CDR3 reads CAISEPNRVTYGYTF. In DNA form, the CDR3 reads TGTGCCATCAGTGAGCCGAACAGGGTAACCTATGGCTACACCTTC.

The rearrangement uses TRBV6-5 and TRBJ1-2; perhaps TRBD1 as D (5 bases). V shed 8 bases and J shed 0 bases, with 16 bases lying between them. CDR1 is MNHEY and CDR2 is SVGAGI in the germline V gene. The CDR3 spans 15 residues. The CDR3 loop is CASRTGGATNYGYTF. CDR3 DNA: TGTGCCAGCCGCACTGGAGGGGCCACTAACTATGGCTACACCTTC.

This chain uses TRBV10-3 with TRBJ2-1, with D possibly being TRBD2 (7 bases). Germline V lookup: CDR1 ENHRY, CDR2 SYGVKD. The CDR3 has 14 amino acids. The ends were cut back, 2 bases at V and 8 bases at J, with 13 bases in the middle. The CDR3 sequence: CAISERGARDEQFF. The DNA of the CDR3 is TGTGCCATCAGTGAGCGGGGGGCTCGGGATGAGCAGTTCTTC.

The V and J genes are TRBV29-1 and TRBJ1-2; D is unresolved. The CDR3 is 12 amino acids. The germline CDR1 and CDR2 sequences are SQVTM and ANQGSEA. V dropped 6 bases and J dropped 5 bases, with 13 bases sitting between them. DNA of the CDR3: TGCAGCGTCCTCTCCTCTCCTTATGGCTACACCTTC. The encoded protein is CSVLSSPYGYTF.

This chain joins TRBV6-6 and TRBJ1-4; D unclear. CDR3 length: 13 residues. V dropped 6 bases and J dropped 5 bases, with 10 bases sitting between them. Per germline, CDR1 MNHNY and CDR2 SVGAGI (reference sequence). In nucleotides, the CDR3 is TGTGCCAGCAGCCGCGGGTCGAATGAAAAACTGTTTTTT. Encoded protein: CASSRGSNEKLFF.

The chain uses TRBV27 and TRBJ1-5; perhaps TRBD1 as D (5 bases). Trimming cost V 6 bases and J 0 bases, with 9 bases left between them. Germline loops: CDR1 MNHEY, CDR2 SMNVEV (reference sequence). This CDR3 spans 14 amino acids. CDR3 in DNA: TGTGCCAGCAGGGGCGGGGGTAGCAATCAGCCCCAGCATTTT. This encodes CASRGGGSNQPQHF.

The rearrangement joins TRBV4-1 to TRBJ2-1, with D unresolved. V lost 1 base and J 1 base, leaving 11 bases between the germline ends. This CDR3 has 16 residues. From germline, CDR1 is MGHRA and CDR2 YSYEKL. CDR3 sequence: CASSQGGRRSYNEQFF. The CDR3 DNA sequence: TGCGCCAGCAGCCAAGGAGGCAGGCGATCCTACAATGAGCAGTTCTTC.

The CDR3 DNA reads TGTGCCAGCAGCTCCGGACAGGGGGGATATTATAGCAATCAGCCCCAGCATTTT. Translation gives CASSSGQGGYYSNQPQHF. V gene TRBV11-2 combines with J gene TRBJ1-5; 10 nucleotides agree with TRBD1. The J segment lost 0 bases and the V segment lost 4 bases, leaving 9 bases of the junction unmatched. There are 18 residues in the CDR3. CDR1 SGHAT and CDR2 FQNNGV come from the germline V gene.

The rearrangement links TRBV6-4 to TRBJ1-1; 10 bases are shared with TRBD1. This CDR3 spans 15 amino acids. CDR1 is MRHNA, CDR2 SNTAGT, per germline. After removal of 6 bases from V and 5 bases from J, the junction contained 9 bases not matched to a gene. The CDR3 is CASRDTDRGLTEAFF. The CDR3 DNA reads as TGTGCCAGCAGAGATACAGACAGGGGGCTGACTGAAGCTTTCTTT.

The CDR3, as DNA: TGCAGCGTTTCACCCCATCTTGGCCGGGGCAGGGTAGCTTTCTTT. Translating it yields CSVSPHLGRGRVAFF. The chain has TRBV29-1 and TRBJ1-1; TRBD1 is a possible D gene (5 bases). Germline assignment: CDR1 SQVTM and CDR2 ANQGSEA. Trimming shortened V by 5 bases and J by 10 bases, and 26 bases separated the two germline ends. This CDR3 is 15 amino acids long.

The chain couples TRBV29-1 to TRBJ1-2, with D perhaps matching TRBD1 (6 bases). The CDR3 runs 13 residues. Germline CDR1 SQVTM, CDR2 ANQGSEA. V lost 0 bases and J 8 bases, leaving 13 bases between the germline ends. CDR3: CSVEDPGTLGYTF. CDR3 coding DNA: TGCAGCGTTGAAGATCCCGGGACACTGGGCTACACCTTC.

This chain connects TRBV7-9 to TRBJ1-2, with D perhaps matching TRBD1 (6 bases). V was cut by 2 bases and J by 6 bases, with 10 bases left in between. Germline assignment: CDR1 SEHNR and CDR2 FQNEAQ (reference sequence). This CDR3 has 13 amino acids. The CDR3 region is CASSLQQGHGYTF. The DNA for the CDR3 is TGTGCCAGCAGCTTACAACAGGGCCATGGCTACACCTTC.

The V and J genes are TRBV30 and TRBJ1-4; D may be TRBD1 (6 bases). The germline V gene has CDR1 GTSNPN and CDR2 SVGIG (reference sequence). The CDR3 totals 14 residues. Deletions cut 1 base from V and 8 bases from J, with 14 bases between. CDR3: CAWSANRVREKLFF. The CDR3 DNA reads TGTGCCTGGAGTGCCAACAGGGTCCGCGAAAAACTGTTTTTT.

This chain links TRBV5-1 with TRBJ2-7, with D maybe TRBD1 (6 bases). V lost 2 bases and J 3 bases, leaving 6 bases between the germline ends. The CDR3 runs 12 residues. CDR1 SGHRS and CDR2 YFSETQ come from the germline V gene. The CDR3 region is CASSLQGYEQYF. The CDR3 nucleotides read TGCGCCAGCAGCTTACAGGGCTACGAGCAGTACTTC.

The chain couples TRBV6-5 to TRBJ1-4, with TRBD1 matching 7 bases. The CDR3 has 16 amino acids. Germline V gene sequence: CDR1 MNHEY, CDR2 SVGAGI. V gave up 4 bases and J gave up 1 base; unmatched junction bases: 6. CDR3 coding DNA: TGTGCCAGCAGTTTACAGGGGCAGGGAACTAATGAAAAACTGTTTTTT. Translation gives CASSLQGQGTNEKLFF.

V gene TRBV4-1 combines with J gene TRBJ1-5; D uncertain. The V and J ends lost 3 bases and 0 bases respectively, with 15 bases between them. Looked up from germline, CDR1 is MGHRA and CDR2 is YSYEKL. CDR3 length equals 17 residues. The CDR3 sequence is CASSHDPSADSNQPQHF. In DNA, the CDR3 is TGCGCCAGCAGCCACGACCCCTCAGCAGATAGCAATCAGCCCCAGCATTTT.

The chain is built from TRBV19 and TRBJ1-2, with a possible D match to TRBD1 (5 bases). The CDR3 runs to 14 residues. V was pared by 5 bases and J by 1 base, with 11 bases between. CDR1 and CDR2 (germline): LNHDA, SQIVND (reference sequence). The DNA for the CDR3 is TGTGCCAGTAGTCTGGGACGGAATAACTATGGCTACACCTTC. This codes for CASSLGRNNYGYTF.